A single T cell receptor (beta chain) is shown here with its context. Antigen specificity is unknown. The data were obtained in a study of glioma-infiltrating T cells after dendritic cell vaccination. Study-wide background: Patients received autologous tumor lysate-pulsed dendritic cell vaccination between the early 2000s and the early 2010s. Study-wide results and caveats: No direct clonality-survival link was found; a diverse polyclonal response may matter.

The primer mix had 60 V beta and 13 J beta primers. The repertoire was sequenced with immunoSEQ multiplex PCR; TCRdb's copy has only in-frame clones and lacks some. The sample includes about 92,000 clones, over 75% of them seen just once. This CDR3 is built from 14 residues. The junction had 6 bases not matched to a gene; V was cut back by 5 bases and J by 4 bases. In germline, CDR1 is MGHRA, CDR2 YSYEKL. The source was blood, collected before dendritic cell vaccination. The clonotype comes from a human donor with glioblastoma. The chain joins TRBV4-1 to TRBJ1-2, with 8 bases matching TRBD1. CDR3 coding DNA: TGCGCCAGCAGCGACTGGACAGGGATCTATGGCTACACCTTC. It codes for CASSDWTGIYGYTF.